A single sample is the source of the 3 T cell receptor beta chains below, sequenced in a study of somatic mutations in cytotoxic T cells in rheumatoid arthritis. Generated by immunoSEQ multiplex PCR, the TCRdb table keeps only in-frame clones and is missing some. The top ten clones hold 15% to 20% of a sample with just under 7,500 clones, around 90% of them seen once. The sample comprised CD8+ T cells sorted from blood. These receptors originate from a man between 40 and 49 years old with rheumatoid arthritis.

The genes are TRBV27 and TRBJ2-7; D is undetermined. Germline V gives CDR1 MNHEY, CDR2 SMNVEV (reference sequence). Trimming cost V 5 bases and J 0 bases, with 11 bases left between them. The CDR3 contains 14 residues. CDR3 region: CASSPKSGSYEQYF. For the CDR3, the DNA is TGTGCCAGCAGTCCTAAATCCGGCTCCTACGAGCAGTACTTC.

The gene calls are TRBV7-8 and TRBJ2-5; 9 positions agree with TRBD2. The DNA end favors TRBJ2-7, so the J call may be wrong. CDR1 is SGHVS, CDR2 FQNEAQ, per germline. The CDR3 is 15 amino acids. CDR3 bases: TGTGCCAGCAGCTTAGGTGGCGGGGGGGGTTACGAGCAGTACTTC. Translating it yields CASSLGGGGGYEQYF.

The chain links TRBV4-2 to TRBJ2-2, with 12 bases aligning to TRBD2. V was clipped by 4 bases and J by 3 bases; unmatched bases: 0. The length of the CDR3 is 15 residues. Germline CDR1 is LGHNA and CDR2 is YNFKEQ. DNA of the CDR3: TGTGCCAGCAGCCGACTAGCGGGGGACACCGGGGAGCTGTTTTTT. Translated, it gives CASSRLAGDTGELFF.